Included here is one TCR beta chain sequence, with context. Antigen specificity is unknown. V gave up 6 bases and J gave up 2 bases, with 18 bases separating them. The CDR3 is 16 residues long. Germline-derived CDR1 and CDR2 are LNHDA and SQIVND (reference sequence). These data originate in a study of T cells in localized non-small cell lung cancer. Findings and caveats of the study: Adjacent lung exhibited a median of approximately 59 among the 100 most abundant tumor clones.

Clones were read by immunoSEQ multiplex PCR, and TCRdb kept only the in-frame ones, dropping some. Among around 28,000 clones, roughly 89% were seen once, and the ten largest hold around 2.9%. This clonotype originated in a female donor of 60 years or more with stage I lung adenocarcinoma. Specimen: peripheral blood, collected before any cancer treatment. The rearrangement links TRBV19 to TRBJ2-3, with D perhaps matching TRBD2 (5 bases). The CDR3 coding sequence is TGTGCCAGTAGGGGTTTGGCAGCGGAGCTCACAGATACGCAGTATTTT. It yields the protein CASRGLAAELTDTQYF.